A selection of T cell receptor beta chains follows, all from one sample in a study of cytomegalovirus exposure and HLA in healthy donors. The table came from immunoSEQ multiplex PCR; TCRdb's copy has only in-frame clones and leaves some out. Counted here are 250,000 to 350,000 clones, roughly 88% occurring once; the ten biggest clones make up approximately 4.3%. Sequenced sample: PBMCs. The origin of the receptors is a man aged 35 to 55 in good health and CMV-seropositive. The CDR3 runs from the conserved cysteine through the conserved F or W. D genes are given only for firm matches. Rows may omit the clone size; those that give it use once, few, many or a size class.

v_call	d_call	clone_size	j_call	cdr3_nt	cdr3_aa
TRBV4-1	TRBD2	.	TRBJ2-7	TGCGCCAGCAGCCCCGCTAGCGGGAGACCCTACGAGCAGTACTTC	CASSPASGRPYEQYF
TRBV7-9	TRBD2	.	TRBJ2-7	TGCGCCAGCATGTCCGGGGGGGAACCCTACGAGCAGTACTTC	CASMSGGEPYEQYF
TRBV30	.	few	TRBJ1-1	TGTGCCTGGTTTCAGGGGAACACTGAAGCTTTCTTT	CAWFQGNTEAFF
TRBV7-8	.	.	TRBJ2-7	TGTGCCAGCAGCTTAGATAGGGGGTACGAGCAGTACTTC	CASSLDRGYEQYF
TRBV10-2	TRBD2	.	TRBJ2-1	TGCGCCAGCAGTGAGTCCCAAGCGGGAGGATCTGAGCAGTTCTTC	CASSESQAGGSEQFF
TRBV4-3	.	.	TRBJ2-7	TGCGCCAGCAGCCAAGAAAGAACCGGGGCCTACGAGCAGTACTTC	CASSQERTGAYEQYF
TRBV2	TRBD1	.	TRBJ2-7	TGTGCCAGCAGAACGACAGGGGGGGGCTACGAGCAGTACTTC	CASRTTGGGYEQYF
TRBV27	.	.	TRBJ1-1	TGTGCCAGCAGTTTCGGGGTCGGCACTGAAGCTTTCTTT	CASSFGVGTEAFF
TRBV4-1	TRBD1	few	TRBJ2-7	TGCGCCAGCAGCCAAGAAGAGACAGGGCCCGGGGTGCAGTACTTC	CASSQEETGPGVQYF
TRBV6-6	.	.	TRBJ1-1	TGTGCCAGCACCGGGGGAACTGAAGCTTTCTTT	CASTGGTEAFF
TRBV30	.	.	TRBJ1-1	TGTGCCTGGAGTGAACCCCAGGGCGGGAACACTGAAGCTTTCTTT	CAWSEPQGGNTEAFF
TRBV4-2	.	once	TRBJ2-1	TGTGCCAGCAGCCAAGCTATCCCGACTTACAATGAGCAGTTCTTC	CASSQAIPTYNEQFF
TRBV5-6	.	.	TRBJ2-7	TGTGCCAGCAGCTTGGTTTATCCGGGCCAGGGTAGTTACGAGCAGTACTTC	CASSLVYPGQGSYEQYF
TRBV23-1	.	.	TRBJ2-1	TGCGCCAGCAGTCAATCGTTTCGGAGCTTATACAATGAGCAGTTCTTC	CASSQSFRSLYNEQFF
TRBV7-9	TRBD1	once	TRBJ1-5	TGTTCCAGCAGCTCATTTAGGGGGGACAGGAGGGACCCCCAGCATTTT	CSSSSFRGDRRDPQHF
TRBV28	.	.	TRBJ1-1	TGTGCCAGCAGGACAGGATATATGAACACTGAAGCTTTCTTT	CASRTGYMNTEAFF
TRBV27	TRBD1	.	TRBJ1-5	TGTGCCAGCAGGCCAGGGGGAACGAAATATAGCAATCAGCCCCAGCATTTT	CASRPGGTKYSNQPQHF
TRBV19	.	.	TRBJ2-3	TGTGCCAGTAGTCGTGGAGGTGCGGATACGCAGTATTTT	CASSRGGADTQYF
TRBV28	.	.	TRBJ1-1	TGTGCCAGCAGAAGACGACAGCTGAACACTGAAGCTTTCTTT	CASRRRQLNTEAFF
TRBV9	.	once	TRBJ2-2	TGTGCCAGCAGCGTAGAACGGCTAGCAGGCACCGGGGAGCTGTTTTTT	CASSVERLAGTGELFF
TRBV28	TRBD2	.	TRBJ2-1	TGTGCCAGCAGTGGGGGCGGGGGACTAGCGGACAATGAGCAGTTCTTC	CASSGGGGLADNEQFF
TRBV6-1	.	.	TRBJ2-7	TGTGCCAGCAGTGAATTGGGAGTAGAAACCTACGAGCAGTACTTC	CASSELGVETYEQYF
TRBV5-6	TRBD1	.	TRBJ1-6	TGTGCCAGCAGCCTCGGGACAGGGGCAAAATCACCCCTCCACTTT	CASSLGTGAKSPLHF
TRBV27	TRBD1	.	TRBJ2-7	TGTGCCAGCAGTTTAGGAGGGACAGGGAGTTGGGTTTCCGAGCAGTACTTC	CASSLGGTGSWVSEQYF
TRBV9	.	.	TRBJ1-6	TGTGCCAGCAGCGTAGTAGGAGAAAACAATTCACCCCTCCACTTT	CASSVVGENNSPLHF
TRBV5-8	TRBD1	.	TRBJ2-2	TGTGCCAGCAGCTTGGACAGGGGGCGAACCGGGGAGCTGTTTTTT	CASSLDRGRTGELFF
TRBV14	TRBD2	.	TRBJ2-3	TGTGCCAGCAGCCAAGATGGGGGACTAGCGGGGAACACAGATACGCAGTATTTT	CASSQDGGLAGNTDTQYF
TRBV18	.	once	TRBJ1-4	TGTGCCAGCTCACCGGGGAGGGACGGTGAAAAACTGTTTTTT	CASSPGRDGEKLFF
TRBV11-3	.	.	TRBJ2-1	TGTGCCAGCAGCCCTCGGAGGACCTCCTACAATGAGCAGTTCTTC	CASSPRRTSYNEQFF
TRBV7-3	.	.	TRBJ2-3	TGTGCCAGCTCAGGCGTTAGCACAGATACGCAGTATTTT	CASSGVSTDTQYF
TRBV4-3	.	.	TRBJ2-7	TGCGCCAGCAGCCAAGATTCTGGTAGCGGCTTCTCCTACGAGCAGTACTTC	CASSQDSGSGFSYEQYF
TRBV7-3	.	.	TRBJ2-3	TGTGCCAGCAGCTTATTGTCAGCGCGGGGCACAGATACGCAGTATTTT	CASSLLSARGTDTQYF
TRBV30	.	few	TRBJ1-5	TGTGCCTGGAACAGGGGCAATCAGCCCCAGCATTTT	CAWNRGNQPQHF
TRBV27	TRBD1	.	TRBJ2-7	TGTGCCAGCAGTTTTGGGACAGGCCCTTACGAGCAGTACTTC	CASSFGTGPYEQYF
TRBV7-3	.	once	TRBJ2-1	TGTGCCAGCAGCTTACTAGGGAGTGGTGAGCAGTTCTTC	CASSLLGSGEQFF
TRBV19	.	.	TRBJ1-1	TGTGCCAGTAGTATGAGTATGAACACTGAAGCTTTCTTT	CASSMSMNTEAFF
TRBV4-3	TRBD2	.	TRBJ2-7	TGCGCCAGCAGCCAAGGTAGCGGGAGGACCTCCTACGAGCAGTACTTC	CASSQGSGRTSYEQYF
TRBV29-1	.	.	TRBJ1-1	TGCAGCGTTCTAAGACAGGTCCCAATGAACACTGAAGCTTTCTTT	CSVLRQVPMNTEAFF
TRBV5-8	TRBD1	.	TRBJ1-4	TGTGCCAGCAGCCCAGGACAGGGAGCTAATGAAAAACTGTTTTTT	CASSPGQGANEKLFF
TRBV28	.	once	TRBJ2-1	TGTGCCAGCAGTCCGGGACTTAGCTCCTACAATGAGCAGTTCTTC	CASSPGLSSYNEQFF
TRBV7-3	.	few	TRBJ2-5	TGTGCCAGCAGCCAAGGGACTGCTCAAGAGACCCAGTACTTC	CASSQGTAQETQYF
TRBV19	TRBD2	.	TRBJ2-7	TGTGCCAGTAGTATTACAACTAGCGGGACCTACGAGCAGTACTTC	CASSITTSGTYEQYF
TRBV5-1	TRBD2	.	TRBJ2-2	TGCGCCAGCAGCTTGGTACCGGCGGGAGGGCGCACCGGGGAGCTGTTTTTT	CASSLVPAGGRTGELFF
TRBV18	TRBD1	.	TRBJ2-7	TGTGCCAGCTCACAACTAGGACAGGGGAGCGGCGAGCAGTACTTC	CASSQLGQGSGEQYF
TRBV7-3	TRBD1	.	TRBJ1-1	TGTGCCAGCAGCGCCCAGGGGGCCGGGATGAACACTGAAGCTTTCTTT	CASSAQGAGMNTEAFF
TRBV7-9	.	.	TRBJ2-1	TGTGCCAGCAGCTCAAGGAGCTCCTACAATGAGCAGTTCTTC	CASSSRSSYNEQFF
TRBV7-2	.	once	TRBJ1-1	TGTGCCAGCACCTCTAGATGGGGTCGGGGGAACACTGAAGCTTTCTTT	CASTSRWGRGNTEAFF
TRBV11-2	TRBD2	.	TRBJ2-3	TGTGCCAGCAGCTTTACGGGGGGGCTCATAGATACGCAGTATTTT	CASSFTGGLIDTQYF
TRBV7-7	TRBD2	.	TRBJ2-5	TGTGCTAGCAGCTTGTTAGCGGGAGCAGGAGCGACCCAGTACTTC	CASSLLAGAGATQYF
TRBV13	.	.	TRBJ2-6	TGTGCCAGCAGCTTAAGGGCAGGGGCCGGGGCCAACGTCCTGACTTTC	CASSLRAGAGANVLTF
TRBV5-1	TRBD1	.	TRBJ2-5	TGCGCCAGCAGCTTAGGTGGGACAGGGGGGCAAGAGACCCAGTACTTC	CASSLGGTGGQETQYF
TRBV9	.	.	TRBJ2-7	TGTGCCAGCAGCGTAGGGGCCGCAGCCAGCTACGAGCAGTACTTC	CASSVGAAASYEQYF
TRBV7-3	.	few	TRBJ1-2	TGTGCCAGCAGCGCAGACAGGATTGGAGGCTACACCTTC	CASSADRIGGYTF
TRBV4-1	.	few	TRBJ1-5	TGCGCCAGCAGCCAAGAGCAGGATAGCAATCAGCCCCAGCATTTT	CASSQEQDSNQPQHF